This T cell receptor beta chain was sequenced in a study of control samples from healthy donors and cancer patients (dated by TCRdb to 2019 to 2021). The library came from the immunoSEQ multiplex PCR assay. TCRdb obtained this table from immuneACCESS and retained in-frame rearrangements with V and J assigned. These tables miss some clones; where compared with another copy, unresolved V genes account for less than half of the shortfall, and the remainder is unexplained. The sample table holds tens of thousands of clones, of which 89% were seen once. 7.2% of the sample is in the top ten clones. As concerns this clone: Its antigen has not been determined. The sample holds no much larger clone one base away, and base qualities are not on file.

Via the germline V gene (reference sequence), CDR1 is SEHNR and CDR2 FQNEAQ. Measured from the cysteine to the phenylalanine, the CDR3 is 14 residues long. Just the 42-base CDR3 DNA is kept, in frame starting at base 1. Relative to germline, V is 1 base shorter and J is 1 base shorter, with 5 bases between their ends. This sequence originates from a man between 50 and 59 years old in good health. Sequenced sample: blood. The chain couples TRBV7-9 to TRBJ1-5, with an unclear D gene assignment. CDR3 sequence: CASSLGNSNQPQHF. The nucleotides are TGTGCCAGCAGCTTAGGTAACAGCAATCAGCCCCAGCATTTT.